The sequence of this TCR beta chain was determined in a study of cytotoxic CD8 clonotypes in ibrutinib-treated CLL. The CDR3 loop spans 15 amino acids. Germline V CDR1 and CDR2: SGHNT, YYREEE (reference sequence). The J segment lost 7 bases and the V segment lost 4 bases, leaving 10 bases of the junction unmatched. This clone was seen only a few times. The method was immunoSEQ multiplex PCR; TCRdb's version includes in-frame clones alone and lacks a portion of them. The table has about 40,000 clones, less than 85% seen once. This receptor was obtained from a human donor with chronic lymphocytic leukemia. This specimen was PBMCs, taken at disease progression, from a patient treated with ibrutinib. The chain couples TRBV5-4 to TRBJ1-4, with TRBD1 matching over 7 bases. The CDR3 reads CASSQRQGWGEKLFF. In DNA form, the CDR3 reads TGTGCCAGCAGCCAGAGACAGGGATGGGGTGAAAAACTGTTTTTT.